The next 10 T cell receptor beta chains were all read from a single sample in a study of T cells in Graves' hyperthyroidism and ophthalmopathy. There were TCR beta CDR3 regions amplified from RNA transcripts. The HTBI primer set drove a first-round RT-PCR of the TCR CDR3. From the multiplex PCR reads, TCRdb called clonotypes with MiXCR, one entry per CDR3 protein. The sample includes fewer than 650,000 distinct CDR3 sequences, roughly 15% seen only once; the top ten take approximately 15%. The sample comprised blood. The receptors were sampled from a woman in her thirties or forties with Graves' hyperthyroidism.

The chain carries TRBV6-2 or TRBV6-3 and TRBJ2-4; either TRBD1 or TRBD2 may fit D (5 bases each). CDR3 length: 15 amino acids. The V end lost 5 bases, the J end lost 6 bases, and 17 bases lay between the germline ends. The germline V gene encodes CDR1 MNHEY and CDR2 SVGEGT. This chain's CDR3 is CASSDYGTPRNIQYF. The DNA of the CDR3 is TGTGCCAGCAGTGACTACGGGACCCCGCGAAACATTCAGTACTTC.

The CDR3 sequence is CASSSPRQGHTATNEKLFF. The CDR3 nucleotides are TGTGCCAGCAGCTCCCCCAGACAGGGGCACACTGCAACTAATGAAAAACTGTTTTTT. The V and J genes are TRBV7-9 and TRBJ1-4; 8 nucleotides agree with TRBD1. Trimming took 4 bases from V and 0 from J; bases not matched to a gene: 13. Germline assignment: CDR1 SEHNR and CDR2 FQNEAQ (reference sequence). This CDR3 region has 19 residues.

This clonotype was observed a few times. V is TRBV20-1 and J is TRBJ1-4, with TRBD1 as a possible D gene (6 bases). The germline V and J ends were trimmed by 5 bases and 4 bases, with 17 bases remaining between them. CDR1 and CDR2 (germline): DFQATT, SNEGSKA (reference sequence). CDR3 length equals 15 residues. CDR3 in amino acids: CSADAGALLNEKLFF. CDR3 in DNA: TGCAGTGCTGACGCGGGGGCTTTACTTAATGAAAAACTGTTTTTT.

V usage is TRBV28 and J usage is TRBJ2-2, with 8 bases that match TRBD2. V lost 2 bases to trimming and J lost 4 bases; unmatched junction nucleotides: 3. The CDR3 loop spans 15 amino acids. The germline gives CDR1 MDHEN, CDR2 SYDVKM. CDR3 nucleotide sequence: TGTGCCAGCAGTTTAGCGGGAGGTGTCACCGGGGAGCTGTTTTTT. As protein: CASSLAGGVTGELFF.

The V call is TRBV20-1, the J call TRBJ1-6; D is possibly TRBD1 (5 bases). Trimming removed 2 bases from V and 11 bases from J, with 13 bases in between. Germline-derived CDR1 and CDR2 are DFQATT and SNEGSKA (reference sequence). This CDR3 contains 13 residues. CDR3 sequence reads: CSARWDLGAPLHF. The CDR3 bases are TGCAGTGCTAGATGGGACCTGGGGGCACCCCTCCACTTT.

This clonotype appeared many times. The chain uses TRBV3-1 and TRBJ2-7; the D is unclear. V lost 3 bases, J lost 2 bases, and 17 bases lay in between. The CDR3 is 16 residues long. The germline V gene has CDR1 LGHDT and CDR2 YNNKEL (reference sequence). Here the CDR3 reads CASSHPIRTGTYEQYF. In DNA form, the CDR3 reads TGTGCCAGCAGCCACCCAATTCGGACCGGAACCTACGAGCAGTACTTC.

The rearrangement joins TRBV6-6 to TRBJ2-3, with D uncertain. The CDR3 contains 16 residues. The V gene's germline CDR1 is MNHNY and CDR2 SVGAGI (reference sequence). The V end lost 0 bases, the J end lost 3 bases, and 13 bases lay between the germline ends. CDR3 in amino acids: CASSYSATTGTDTQYF. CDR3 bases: TGTGCCAGCAGTTACTCGGCCACTACTGGGACAGATACGCAGTATTTT.

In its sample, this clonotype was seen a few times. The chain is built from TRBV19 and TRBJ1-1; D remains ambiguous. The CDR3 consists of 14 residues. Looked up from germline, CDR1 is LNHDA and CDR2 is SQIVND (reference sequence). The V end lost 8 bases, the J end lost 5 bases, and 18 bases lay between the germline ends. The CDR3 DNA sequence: TGTGCCAGTGGACTCCGGGGAGGGAGGACTGAAGCTTTCTTT. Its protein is CASGLRGGRTEAFF.

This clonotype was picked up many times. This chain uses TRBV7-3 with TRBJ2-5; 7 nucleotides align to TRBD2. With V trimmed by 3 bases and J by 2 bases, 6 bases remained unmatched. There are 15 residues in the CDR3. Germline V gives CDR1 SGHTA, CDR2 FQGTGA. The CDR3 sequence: CASSFTSESQETQYF. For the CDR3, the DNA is TGTGCCAGCAGCTTTACTAGCGAGTCTCAAGAGACCCAGTACTTC.

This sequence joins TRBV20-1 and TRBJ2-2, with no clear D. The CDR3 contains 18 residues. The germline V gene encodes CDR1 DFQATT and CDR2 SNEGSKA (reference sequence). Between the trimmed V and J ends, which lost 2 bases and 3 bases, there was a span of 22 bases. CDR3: CSARPTLADSEHTGELFF. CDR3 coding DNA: TGCAGTGCTAGACCTACCTTAGCAGACTCCGAACACACCGGGGAGCTGTTTTTT.